These 21 T cell receptor beta chains were all obtained from the same sample, sequenced in a study of Ad26.COV2.S vaccination and SARS-CoV-2 variants (dated by TCRdb to about 2021). Preparation of the library involved the immunoSEQ multiplex PCR assay. TCRdb carries this immuneACCESS record with in-frame sequences only. Its versions omit some clonotypes, under half of them owing to an unresolved V gene in the studies checked, with the rest unexplained. For this sample there are some 240,000 clones; around 88% appear just once. Just under 3% of the sample rests with the top ten. This specimen's treatment or condition label, interpreted: roughly 18 received Ad26.COV2.S at low or high dose, single or two shots; about 5 received placebo; per-sample allocation not given. Repertoires of vaccine and placebo recipients were sequenced from samples collected on day 63 after the first injection. Source: peripheral blood, taken in a trial of Ad26.COV2.S vaccine versus placebo. These receptors were obtained from a person between 18 and 65 years old who received the Ad26.COV2.S COVID-19 vaccine or a placebo.

The chain is built from TRBV30 and TRBJ2-1; D gene unclear. V was clipped by 1 base and J by 5 bases, with 3 bases between them. The CDR3 runs to 11 residues. Germline V gene lookup returns CDR1 GTSNPN and CDR2 SVGIG (reference sequence). The CDR3 loop reads CAWSGNNEQFF. The DNA for the CDR3 is TGTGCCTGGAGTGGTAACAATGAGCAGTTCTTC.

V usage is TRBV12-3 or TRBV12-4 and J usage is TRBJ1-2, with D unresolved. The CDR3 consists of 12 residues. V was shortened by 5 bases and J by 4 bases, with 8 bases between the two germline ends. The chain's CDR3 is CASSPRAYGYTF. In DNA form, the CDR3 reads TGTGCCAGCAGTCCACGAGCCTATGGCTACACCTTC.

The V gene is TRBV19, the J gene TRBJ2-1; D not resolved. Trimming took 3 bases from V and 0 from J, leaving 9 bases between them. CDR1 is LNHDA, CDR2 SQIVND, per germline (reference sequence). The CDR3 length is 15 residues. The CDR3 sequence: CASSIKGSSYNEQFF. The CDR3 DNA reads as TGTGCCAGTAGTATCAAAGGAAGCTCCTACAATGAGCAGTTCTTC.

This chain connects TRBV5-1 to TRBJ2-3; D is possibly TRBD2 (6 bases). CDR1 is SGHRS and CDR2 is YFSETQ in the germline V gene. This CDR3 has 13 amino acids. V was trimmed by 6 bases and J by 2 bases, leaving 10 bases between them. CDR3 in DNA: TGCGCCAGCAAATGGGGGGACACAGATACGCAGTATTTT. Translation gives CASKWGDTDTQYF.

V gene TRBV6-5 combines with J gene TRBJ1-2; D perhaps matches TRBD1 (5 bases). CDR3 length: 13 residues. Trimming removed 6 bases at V and 5 bases at J, with 13 bases between. The germline V gene encodes CDR1 MNHEY and CDR2 SVGAGI. CDR3 amino acids: CASSLGTFYGYTF. Written as DNA, the CDR3 is TGTGCCAGCAGCCTCGGGACTTTTTATGGCTACACCTTC.

This chain joins TRBV9 and TRBJ2-5, with no clear D. The V gene lost 3 bases and the J gene lost 3 bases, with 9 bases spanning the gap. The CDR3 has 13 amino acids. Germline CDR1 SGDLS, CDR2 YYNGEE. The CDR3 DNA follows: TGTGCCAGCAGCGCAAGACCGAAAGAGACCCAGTACTTC. It yields the protein CASSARPKETQYF.

The rearrangement uses TRBV4-3 and TRBJ2-1; D may be TRBD2 (6 bases). Trimming removed 0 bases from V and 10 bases from J, with 19 bases in between. The CDR3 length is 16 residues. Germline-derived CDR1 and CDR2 are LGHNA and YSLEER. The DNA for the CDR3 is TGCGCCAGCAGCCAAGAGTTTCCAACATGGGGGGAGGAGCAGTTCTTC. Amino acids: CASSQEFPTWGEEQFF.

This clone was recorded once. In nucleotides, the CDR3 is TGTGCCAGTTCGACAGGCAGCTCCTACGAGCAGTACTTC. Amino acids: CASSTGSSYEQYF. This chain uses TRBV6-5 with TRBJ2-7, with D maybe TRBD1 (6 bases). Trimming stripped 9 bases from V and 0 bases from J, with 12 bases between. Germline-derived CDR1 and CDR2 are MNHEY and SVGAGI. The CDR3 covers 13 residues.

This clone was found a few times. The chain carries TRBV18 and TRBJ1-2; a possible D gene is TRBD1 (5 bases). Germline CDR1 and CDR2: KGHSH and LQKENI. The V and J ends lost 11 bases and 6 bases respectively, with 16 bases between them. CDR3 length: 12 amino acids. Written as DNA, the CDR3 is TGTGCCGGCCGTTTGGGGGGTAATGGCTACACCTTC. This encodes CAGRLGGNGYTF.

V gene TRBV7-2 combines with J gene TRBJ2-1, with 7 positions matching TRBD2. The CDR3 is 15 amino acids. Per germline, CDR1 SGHTA and CDR2 FQGNSA. V lost 1 base, J lost 0 bases, and 0 bases stayed unmatched. CDR3 in amino acids: CASSLVAGSYNEQFF. CDR3 coding DNA: TGTGCCAGCAGCTTAGTAGCGGGCTCCTACAATGAGCAGTTCTTC.

V is TRBV18 and J is TRBJ2-3; TRBD1 aligns across 9 bases. V dropped 3 bases and J dropped 3; count of bases not matched to a gene: 1. CDR1 and CDR2 (germline): KGHSH, LQKENI. The CDR3 totals 14 residues. In DNA, the CDR3 is TGTGCCAGCTCACCCGGGACAGGGACAGATACGCAGTATTTT. Its protein product is CASSPGTGTDTQYF.

CDR3 loop: CASSQLAGDGDEQFF. The CDR3, as DNA: TGCGCCAGCAGCCAACTAGCGGGAGATGGCGATGAGCAGTTCTTC. This rearrangement joins TRBV4-3 to TRBJ2-1; 10 positions agree with TRBD2. The germline CDR1 and CDR2 sequences are LGHNA and YSLEER. V was pared by 2 bases and J by 8 bases, with 6 bases of the junction left unmatched. CDR3 length equals 15 residues.

The J gene is TRBJ1-2, the V gene TRBV24-1; D is ambiguous. In germline, CDR1 is KGHDR, CDR2 SFDVKD. CDR3 length: 14 amino acids. V was pared by 4 bases and J by 2 bases, with 10 bases between. This CDR3 is CATSDPGWNYGYTF. The DNA of the CDR3 is TGTGCCACCAGTGACCCCGGGTGGAACTATGGCTACACCTTC.

This clone appeared once. The chain is built from TRBV9 and TRBJ2-2; D call uncertain. This CDR3 is 14 amino acids long. Trimming took off 0 bases at V and 2 bases at J, with 5 bases between the two ends. Germline V gene lookup returns CDR1 SGDLS and CDR2 YYNGEE. The CDR3 DNA reads TGTGCCAGCAGCGTAGAACTAAACACCGGGGAGCTGTTTTTT. Its protein is CASSVELNTGELFF.

The V and J genes are TRBV7-3 and TRBJ2-3; 7 bases match TRBD1. The CDR3 covers 13 residues. Looked up from germline, CDR1 is SGHTA and CDR2 is FQGTGA. V lost 5 bases, J lost 7 bases, and 6 bases stayed unmatched. The CDR3: CASSLPGQNTQYF. CDR3 coding DNA: TGTGCCAGCAGCCTACCGGGACAGAATACGCAGTATTTT.

This clone was observed a handful of times. The chain is built from TRBV19 and TRBJ2-1, with a possible D match to TRBD2 (6 bases). Trimming took 7 bases from V and 1 from J, leaving 11 bases between them. From germline, CDR1 is LNHDA and CDR2 SQIVND (reference sequence). CDR3 length: 14 amino acids. CDR3 bases: TGTGCCAGTAACGGGGGTCCTTCCTACAATGAGCAGTTCTTC. This codes for CASNGGPSYNEQFF.

Here the CDR3 reads CASRPSDMGNEKLFF. Here the CDR3 DNA reads TGCGCCAGCAGACCCTCGGACATGGGTAATGAAAAACTGTTTTTT. The rearrangement joins TRBV5-1 to TRBJ1-4, with D possibly being TRBD1 (5 bases). Trimming left V 5 bases short and J 4 bases short, with 15 bases between. The germline gives CDR1 SGHRS, CDR2 YFSETQ. The CDR3 length is 15 residues.

V and J are TRBV11-1 and TRBJ1-1; D may be TRBD1 (5 bases). V was trimmed by 5 bases and J by 6 bases, leaving 10 bases between them. Germline lookup yields CDR1 SGHAT and CDR2 FQDESV (reference sequence). CDR3 length equals 12 residues. The CDR3, as DNA: TGTGCCAGCAGCCCAGGGTGGGCTGAAGCTTTCTTT. This translates into CASSPGWAEAFF.

CDR3 nucleotide sequence: TGTGCCAGCAGCCTGGGTGACTCTGGGGCCAACGTCCTGACTTTC. Its protein is CASSLGDSGANVLTF. The chain couples TRBV11-1 to TRBJ2-6, with D hard to call. Trimming removed 5 bases from V and 0 bases from J, with 8 bases in between. Looked up from germline, CDR1 is SGHAT and CDR2 is FQDESV (reference sequence). The CDR3 is 15 amino acids.

V and J are TRBV9 and TRBJ2-1; 7 nucleotides align to TRBD2. V lost 0 bases, J lost 10 bases, and 10 bases stayed unmatched. Per germline, CDR1 SGDLS and CDR2 YYNGEE. CDR3 length: 15 amino acids. Here the CDR3 reads CASSVAPAGTREQFF. CDR3 sequence (DNA): TGTGCCAGCAGCGTAGCCCCAGCGGGAACAAGGGAGCAGTTCTTC. Variable domain in full (rest from reference TRBV9 and TRBJ2-1): DSGVTQTPKHLITATGQRVTLRCSPRSGDLSVYWYQQSLDQGLQFLIQYYNGEERAKGNILERFSAQQFPDLHSELNLSSLELGDSALYFCASSVAPAGTREQFFGPGTRLTVL.

The V call is TRBV3-1 (or the pseudogene TRBV3-2), the J call TRBJ2-5; D unresolved. V gave up 0 bases and J gave up 4 bases, with 6 bases separating them. The germline gives CDR1 LGHDT, CDR2 YNNKEL (reference sequence). The CDR3 sequence is 13 residues long. The CDR3 sequence is CASSQEPAETQYF. The CDR3 DNA follows: TGTGCCAGCAGCCAAGAACCAGCAGAGACCCAGTACTTC.